This T cell receptor beta chain stems from a study of monozygotic twins with inflammatory bowel disease. Used for each TCR library was 3,000 to 3,500 ng of total RNA. From the 5' RACE reads, TCRdb lists one entry per CDR3 protein and no DNA. The sample yields over 150,000 distinct CDR3 sequences, of which the top ten take up under 3.5%. As to this clonotype: What it binds is not known.

CDR1 and CDR2 from the germline V gene are SGDLS and YYNGEE. The length of the CDR3 is 15 residues. Notes on the study in general: Relative to healthy twins, IBD patients had fewer clonotypes in common with others, a gap that was especially apparent with disease activity.

The sample consisted of blood. The chain uses TRBV9 and TRBJ2-1. This clonotype was obtained from a human donor with ulcerative colitis or Crohn's disease, or a healthy co-twin of an affected twin (not recorded which). This CDR3 is CASSVSGSSYNEQFF. The full variable domain, with the rest looked up from reference TRBV9 and TRBJ2-1, is DSGVTQTPKHLITATGQRVTLRCSPRSGDLSVYWYQQSLDQGLQFLIQYYNGEERAKGNILERFSAQQFPDLHSELNLSSLELGDSALYFCASSVSGSSYNEQFFGPGTRLTVL.